These 6 T cell receptor beta chains were all obtained from the same sample, sequenced in a study of blood T cell repertoires in COVID-19. Sequencing used immunoSEQ multiplex PCR; TCRdb keeps in-frame clones, though not all of them. The sample includes 150,000 to 200,000 clones, 80% to 90% of them seen just once. Material: peripheral blood. These TCRs come from an older man with active or convalescent COVID-19.

This clone has just one count. This rearrangement joins TRBV7-2 to TRBJ2-3; a possible D gene is TRBD2 (6 bases). This CDR3 contains 17 residues. CDR1 is SGHTA, CDR2 FQGNSA, per germline. Deletions cut 6 bases from V and 2 bases from J, with 21 bases between. This CDR3 is CASRSKPRDSSTDTQYF. CDR3 in DNA: TGTGCCAGCAGATCTAAACCCCGGGACTCCTCCACAGATACGCAGTATTTT. Based on the CDR3 plus reference TRBV7-2 and TRBJ2-3, the full variable domain is GAGVSQSPSNKVTEKGKDVELRCDPISGHTALYWYRQSLGQGLEFLIYFQGNSAPDKSGLPSDRFSAERTGGSVSTLTIQRTQQEDSAVYLCASRSKPRDSSTDTQYFGPGTRLTVL.

The genes are TRBV5-4 and TRBJ2-5; TRBD2 is a possible D gene (5 bases). Germline V CDR1 and CDR2: SGHNT, YYREEE (reference sequence). Between the trimmed V and J ends, which lost 1 base and 9 bases, there was a span of 10 bases. The CDR3 is 12 residues long. The CDR3: CASSLPIGAQYF. CDR3 DNA: TGTGCCAGCAGCTTGCCCATCGGGGCCCAGTACTTC.

CDR3 in DNA: TGTGCCAGCAGCTCCGGGGGGGACATTCAGTACTTC. Encoded protein: CASSSGGDIQYF. This chain joins TRBV7-2 and TRBJ2-4; 8 bases fit TRBD2. The CDR3 covers 12 residues. The germline V gene encodes CDR1 SGHTA and CDR2 FQGNSA. After removal of 4 bases from V and 8 bases from J, the junction contained 1 base not matched to a gene.

V and J are TRBV2 and TRBJ2-5; TRBD1 matches at 7 bases. With V trimmed by 6 bases and J by 2 bases, 3 bases remained unmatched. The germline CDR1 and CDR2 sequences are SNHLY and FYNNEI. CDR3 length: 13 amino acids. The CDR3 spells CASSLDRQETQYF. CDR3 nucleotide sequence: TGTGCCAGCAGCCTGGACAGGCAAGAGACCCAGTACTTC.

The gene calls are TRBV5-1 and TRBJ2-2; 7 positions agree with TRBD2. This CDR3 spans 15 amino acids. Germline V gives CDR1 SGHRS, CDR2 YFSETQ. V was pared by 4 bases and J by 4 bases, with 7 bases of the junction left unmatched. Written as DNA, the CDR3 is TGCGCCAGCAGCGTCCCGGGACTAATCACCGGGGAGCTGTTTTTT. Its protein product is CASSVPGLITGELFF.

The chain employs TRBV28 and TRBJ2-2; the match to TRBD1 covers 7 bases. CDR3 length: 15 amino acids. The germline V gene has CDR1 MDHEN and CDR2 SYDVKM. V was clipped by 6 bases and J by 4 bases; unmatched bases: 8. The chain's CDR3 is CASSSGQDGTGELFF. The CDR3 DNA follows: TGTGCCAGCAGCTCTGGACAGGATGGCACCGGGGAGCTGTTTTTT.